This T cell receptor beta chain was recorded in a study of blood T cell repertoires in COVID-19. Sequencing used immunoSEQ multiplex PCR; TCRdb keeps in-frame clones, though not all of them. Of more than 300,000 clones listed, around 90% were seen once; the top ten hold about 3.5%. The sequence was obtained from a woman between 18 and 29 years old who had recovered from COVID-19. The specimen sequenced was peripheral blood.

Written as DNA, the CDR3 is TGTGCCAGCAGCGCGCGGGACAGGGGAAAAGAGACCCAGTACTTC. It specifies CASSARDRGKETQYF. The V call is TRBV9, the J call TRBJ2-5, with 10 bases matching TRBD1. Losses at the gene ends were 3 bases for V and 3 bases for J; bases not matched to a gene: 5. The V gene's germline CDR1 is SGDLS and CDR2 YYNGEE. This CDR3 has 15 amino acids.